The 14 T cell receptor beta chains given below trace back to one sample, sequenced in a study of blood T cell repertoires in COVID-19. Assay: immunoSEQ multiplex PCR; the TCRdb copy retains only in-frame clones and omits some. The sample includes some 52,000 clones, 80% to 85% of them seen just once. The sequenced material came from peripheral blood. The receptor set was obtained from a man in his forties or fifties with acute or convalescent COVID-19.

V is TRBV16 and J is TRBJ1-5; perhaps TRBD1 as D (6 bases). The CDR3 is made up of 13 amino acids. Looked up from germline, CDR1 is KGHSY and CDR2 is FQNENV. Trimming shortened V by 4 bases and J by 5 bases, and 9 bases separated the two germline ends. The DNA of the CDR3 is TGTGCCAGCAGCCCCAACAGGGATCAGCCCCAGCATTTT. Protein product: CASSPNRDQPQHF.

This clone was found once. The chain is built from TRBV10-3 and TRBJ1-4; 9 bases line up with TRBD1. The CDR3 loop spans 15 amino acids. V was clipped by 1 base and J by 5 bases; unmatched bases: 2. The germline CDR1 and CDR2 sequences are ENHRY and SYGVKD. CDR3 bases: TGTGCCATCAGTGAGTGGACAGGGGAGAATGAAAAACTGTTTTTT. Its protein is CAISEWTGENEKLFF.

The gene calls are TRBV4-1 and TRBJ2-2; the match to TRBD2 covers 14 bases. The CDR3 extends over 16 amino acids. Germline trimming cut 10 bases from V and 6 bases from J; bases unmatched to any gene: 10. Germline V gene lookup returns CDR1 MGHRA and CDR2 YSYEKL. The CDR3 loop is CATGGLAGVGAGELFF. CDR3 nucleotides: TGCGCCACGGGGGGACTAGCGGGAGTCGGTGCCGGGGAGCTGTTTTTT.

DNA of the CDR3: TGTGCCAGCAGCTCCGAGATTAATGAAAAACTGTTTTTT. Its translation: CASSSEINEKLFF. The gene calls are TRBV13 and TRBJ1-4; D is unclear. Between the trimmed V and J ends, which lost 4 bases and 4 bases, there was a span of 7 bases. CDR1 and CDR2 (germline): PRHDT, FYEKMQ (reference sequence). There are 13 residues in the CDR3.

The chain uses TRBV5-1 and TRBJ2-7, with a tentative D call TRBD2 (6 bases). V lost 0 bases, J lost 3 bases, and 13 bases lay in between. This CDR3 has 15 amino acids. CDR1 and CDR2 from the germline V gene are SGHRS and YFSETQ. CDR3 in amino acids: CASSLVGGVGYEQYF. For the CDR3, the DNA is TGCGCCAGCAGCTTGGTGGGCGGGGTGGGCTACGAGCAGTACTTC.

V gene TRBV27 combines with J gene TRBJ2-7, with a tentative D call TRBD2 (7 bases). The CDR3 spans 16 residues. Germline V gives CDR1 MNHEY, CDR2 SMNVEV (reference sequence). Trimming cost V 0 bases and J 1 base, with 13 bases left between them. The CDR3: CASSLSFGGASYEQYF. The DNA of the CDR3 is TGTGCCAGCAGTTTATCCTTTGGGGGGGCATCCTACGAGCAGTACTTC.

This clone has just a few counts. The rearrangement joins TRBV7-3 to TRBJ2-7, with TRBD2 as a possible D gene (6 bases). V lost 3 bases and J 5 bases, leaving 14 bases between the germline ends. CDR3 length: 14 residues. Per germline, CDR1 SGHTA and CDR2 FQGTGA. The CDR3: CASSLGGLLDEQYF. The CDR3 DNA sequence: TGTGCCAGCAGCTTGGGAGGACTCTTGGACGAGCAGTACTTC.

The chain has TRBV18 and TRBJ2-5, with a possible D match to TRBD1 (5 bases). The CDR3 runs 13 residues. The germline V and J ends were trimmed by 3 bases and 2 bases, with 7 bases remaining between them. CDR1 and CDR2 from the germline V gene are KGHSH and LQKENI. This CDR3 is CASSPPGQETQYF. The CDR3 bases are TGTGCCAGCTCACCGCCAGGGCAAGAGACCCAGTACTTC.

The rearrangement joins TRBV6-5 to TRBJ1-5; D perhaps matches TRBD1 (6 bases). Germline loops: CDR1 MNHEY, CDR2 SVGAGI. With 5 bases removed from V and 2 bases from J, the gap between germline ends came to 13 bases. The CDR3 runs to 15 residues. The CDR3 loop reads CASSPQGMGNQPQHF. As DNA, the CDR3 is TGTGCCAGCAGTCCACAGGGTATGGGCAATCAGCCCCAGCATTTT.

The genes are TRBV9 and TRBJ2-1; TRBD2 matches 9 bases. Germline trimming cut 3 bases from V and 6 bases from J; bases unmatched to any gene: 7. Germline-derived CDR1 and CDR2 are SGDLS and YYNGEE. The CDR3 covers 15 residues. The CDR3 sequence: CASSAGTSSSNEQFF. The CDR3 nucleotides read TGTGCCAGCAGCGCCGGGACTAGCTCTAGCAATGAGCAGTTCTTC.

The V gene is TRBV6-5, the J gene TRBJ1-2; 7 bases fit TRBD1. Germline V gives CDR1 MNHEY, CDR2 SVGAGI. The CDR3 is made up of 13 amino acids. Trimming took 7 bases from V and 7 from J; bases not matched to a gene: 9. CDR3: CASTDREVGGYTF. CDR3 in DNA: TGTGCCAGCACCGACAGGGAGGTGGGTGGCTACACCTTC.

CDR3 amino acids: CASSSSGGSPGANVLTF. The CDR3 DNA reads as TGTGCCAGCAGCTCCTCAGGGGGATCTCCTGGGGCCAACGTCCTGACTTTC. The chain couples TRBV7-3 to TRBJ2-6, with 7 bases aligning to TRBD1. V trimming: 4 bases; J trimming: 2 bases; junction bases outside the gene matches: 8. From germline, CDR1 is SGHTA and CDR2 FQGTGA. CDR3 size: 17 residues.

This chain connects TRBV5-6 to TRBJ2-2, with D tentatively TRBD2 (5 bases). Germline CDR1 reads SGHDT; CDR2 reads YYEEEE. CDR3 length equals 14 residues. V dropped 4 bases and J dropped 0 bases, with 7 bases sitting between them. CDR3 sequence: CASSLAPNTGELFF. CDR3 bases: TGTGCCAGCAGCCTAGCACCGAACACCGGGGAGCTGTTTTTT.

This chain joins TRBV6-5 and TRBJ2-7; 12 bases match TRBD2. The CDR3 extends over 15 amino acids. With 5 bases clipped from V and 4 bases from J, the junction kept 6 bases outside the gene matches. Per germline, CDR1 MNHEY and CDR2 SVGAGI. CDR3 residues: CASSPRLAGDYEQYF. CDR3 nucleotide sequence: TGTGCCAGCAGTCCCCGACTAGCGGGAGATTACGAGCAGTACTTC.